This T cell receptor (beta chain) derives from a study of blood T cell repertoires in COVID-19. About the research overall: The samples span acute and convalescent COVID-19 from the United States, Italy and Spain. T cells, B-cell-depleted T cells, or PBMCs supplied cDNA or gDNA.

Per the study methods: Reference gene primer amplification gave estimated nucleated cell counts. This table comes from immunoSEQ multiplex PCR, and its TCRdb copy is limited to in-frame clones, with some not included. From that table come the V and J calls and clone size; the DNA was used to work out D and trimming. The data show over 100,000 clones, more than 85% seen once. CDR3 size: 16 residues. V was cut by 1 base and J by 10 bases, with 17 bases left in between. Germline loops: CDR1 LNHNV, CDR2 YYDKDF (reference sequence). This sequence was found in a man in his forties or fifties with active or convalescent COVID-19. Sequenced material: peripheral blood. This sequence joins TRBV15 and TRBJ1-6; D is unresolved. The CDR3 DNA follows: TGTGCCACCAGCAGAGCGGGTCCAGGTTCGGGGTCACCCCTCCACTTT. Translated: CATSRAGPGSGSPLHF. The full variable domain, its missing parts supplied by reference TRBV15 and TRBJ1-6, is DAMVIQNPRYQVTQFGKPVTLSCSQTLNHNVMYWYQQKSSQAPKLLFHYYDKDFNNEADTPDNFQSRRPNTSFCFLDIRSPGLGDTAMYLCATSRAGPGSGSPLHFGNGTRLTVT.